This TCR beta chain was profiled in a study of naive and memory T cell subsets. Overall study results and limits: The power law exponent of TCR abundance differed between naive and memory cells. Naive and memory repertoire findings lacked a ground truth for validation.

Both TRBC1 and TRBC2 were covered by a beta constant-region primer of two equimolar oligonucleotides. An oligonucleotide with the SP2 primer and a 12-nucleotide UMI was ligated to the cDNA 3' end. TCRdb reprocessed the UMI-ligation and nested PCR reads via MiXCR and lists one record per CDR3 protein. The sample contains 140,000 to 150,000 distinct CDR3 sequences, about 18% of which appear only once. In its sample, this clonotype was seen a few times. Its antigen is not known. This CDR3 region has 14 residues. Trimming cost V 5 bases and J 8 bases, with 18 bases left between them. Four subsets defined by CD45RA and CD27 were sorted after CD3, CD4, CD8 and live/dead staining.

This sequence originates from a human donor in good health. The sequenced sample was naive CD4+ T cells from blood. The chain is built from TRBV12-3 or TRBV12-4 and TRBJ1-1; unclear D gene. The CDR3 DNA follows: TGTGCCAGCAGTAACACCGAAGGTTACCACGAAGCTTTCTTT. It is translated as CASSNTEGYHEAFF.